This T cell receptor beta chain was sequenced during a study of shared clonotypes between healthy human individuals. Germline CDR1 and CDR2: MNHNS and SASEGT. J lost 5 bases, V lost 4 bases, and 12 bases had no gene match. The CDR3 extends over 16 amino acids. The repertoire was sequenced with immunoSEQ multiplex PCR; TCRdb's copy has only in-frame clones and lacks some. The sample has roughly 2.1 million clones, 90% to 95% seen once. CD45RO-negative CD8 cells positively selected for CCR7 made up the naive population, which excluded terminally differentiated effector memory CD45RA+ cells. The study enrolled healthy HIV-negative adults without recent acute infections or vaccinations as donors.

The TCR sequence derives from a man between 18 and 29 years old in good health. Some clones in this sample may be carry-over from other donors' samples. Specimen: naive CD8+ T cells from PBMCs. V gene TRBV6-1 combines with J gene TRBJ2-3; 7 bases are shared with TRBD2. The CDR3 sequence is CASSGRGLGPEDTQYF. DNA of the CDR3: TGTGCCAGCAGTGGGCGGGGGTTGGGTCCGGAAGATACGCAGTATTTT.